A selection of T cell receptor beta chains follows, all from one sample in a study of human T cells and chemical hapten exposure. TCRdb processed the RACE reads anew with MiXCR; each CDR3 protein has one entry. The sample holds roughly 38,000 distinct CDR3 sequences; over 7.5% are singletons and the top ten take over 20%. Sequences were derived from whole blood, sampled in connection with sensitization to the hapten diphenylcyclopropenone (DPC). The source is a man aged 50 or older with alopecia areata. Some clones in this sample may be carry-over from other donors' samples. Both conserved end residues are trimmed from each CDR3. The size of a clone is reported for some rows only, either as once, few or many, or as a class for expanded clones.

j_call: TRBJ2-1; clone_size: -; v_call: TRBV28; cdr3_aa: ASSRASNEQF
j_call: TRBJ2-2; clone_size: few; v_call: TRBV11-2; cdr3_aa: ASSLDHTGELF
j_call: TRBJ1-2; clone_size: -; v_call: TRBV7-9; cdr3_aa: ASGRAESNYGYT
j_call: TRBJ1-6; clone_size: many; v_call: TRBV4-2; cdr3_aa: ASSQEARGSPLH
j_call: TRBJ1-5; clone_size: few; v_call: TRBV18; cdr3_aa: ASSRGLNPNQPQH
j_call: TRBJ2-7; clone_size: -; v_call: TRBV7-6; cdr3_aa: ASSLRRTGYEQY
j_call: TRBJ1-4; clone_size: few; v_call: TRBV6-1; cdr3_aa: ASSEAKQSEKLF
j_call: TRBJ1-1; clone_size: -; v_call: TRBV5-1; cdr3_aa: ASSSLGQGGVEAF
j_call: TRBJ1-5; clone_size: many; v_call: TRBV28; cdr3_aa: ASSFAGGQPQH
j_call: TRBJ2-7; clone_size: -; v_call: TRBV29-1; cdr3_aa: SVLGRGPWEQY
j_call: TRBJ1-2; clone_size: -; v_call: TRBV27; cdr3_aa: ASSLGQGGYGYT